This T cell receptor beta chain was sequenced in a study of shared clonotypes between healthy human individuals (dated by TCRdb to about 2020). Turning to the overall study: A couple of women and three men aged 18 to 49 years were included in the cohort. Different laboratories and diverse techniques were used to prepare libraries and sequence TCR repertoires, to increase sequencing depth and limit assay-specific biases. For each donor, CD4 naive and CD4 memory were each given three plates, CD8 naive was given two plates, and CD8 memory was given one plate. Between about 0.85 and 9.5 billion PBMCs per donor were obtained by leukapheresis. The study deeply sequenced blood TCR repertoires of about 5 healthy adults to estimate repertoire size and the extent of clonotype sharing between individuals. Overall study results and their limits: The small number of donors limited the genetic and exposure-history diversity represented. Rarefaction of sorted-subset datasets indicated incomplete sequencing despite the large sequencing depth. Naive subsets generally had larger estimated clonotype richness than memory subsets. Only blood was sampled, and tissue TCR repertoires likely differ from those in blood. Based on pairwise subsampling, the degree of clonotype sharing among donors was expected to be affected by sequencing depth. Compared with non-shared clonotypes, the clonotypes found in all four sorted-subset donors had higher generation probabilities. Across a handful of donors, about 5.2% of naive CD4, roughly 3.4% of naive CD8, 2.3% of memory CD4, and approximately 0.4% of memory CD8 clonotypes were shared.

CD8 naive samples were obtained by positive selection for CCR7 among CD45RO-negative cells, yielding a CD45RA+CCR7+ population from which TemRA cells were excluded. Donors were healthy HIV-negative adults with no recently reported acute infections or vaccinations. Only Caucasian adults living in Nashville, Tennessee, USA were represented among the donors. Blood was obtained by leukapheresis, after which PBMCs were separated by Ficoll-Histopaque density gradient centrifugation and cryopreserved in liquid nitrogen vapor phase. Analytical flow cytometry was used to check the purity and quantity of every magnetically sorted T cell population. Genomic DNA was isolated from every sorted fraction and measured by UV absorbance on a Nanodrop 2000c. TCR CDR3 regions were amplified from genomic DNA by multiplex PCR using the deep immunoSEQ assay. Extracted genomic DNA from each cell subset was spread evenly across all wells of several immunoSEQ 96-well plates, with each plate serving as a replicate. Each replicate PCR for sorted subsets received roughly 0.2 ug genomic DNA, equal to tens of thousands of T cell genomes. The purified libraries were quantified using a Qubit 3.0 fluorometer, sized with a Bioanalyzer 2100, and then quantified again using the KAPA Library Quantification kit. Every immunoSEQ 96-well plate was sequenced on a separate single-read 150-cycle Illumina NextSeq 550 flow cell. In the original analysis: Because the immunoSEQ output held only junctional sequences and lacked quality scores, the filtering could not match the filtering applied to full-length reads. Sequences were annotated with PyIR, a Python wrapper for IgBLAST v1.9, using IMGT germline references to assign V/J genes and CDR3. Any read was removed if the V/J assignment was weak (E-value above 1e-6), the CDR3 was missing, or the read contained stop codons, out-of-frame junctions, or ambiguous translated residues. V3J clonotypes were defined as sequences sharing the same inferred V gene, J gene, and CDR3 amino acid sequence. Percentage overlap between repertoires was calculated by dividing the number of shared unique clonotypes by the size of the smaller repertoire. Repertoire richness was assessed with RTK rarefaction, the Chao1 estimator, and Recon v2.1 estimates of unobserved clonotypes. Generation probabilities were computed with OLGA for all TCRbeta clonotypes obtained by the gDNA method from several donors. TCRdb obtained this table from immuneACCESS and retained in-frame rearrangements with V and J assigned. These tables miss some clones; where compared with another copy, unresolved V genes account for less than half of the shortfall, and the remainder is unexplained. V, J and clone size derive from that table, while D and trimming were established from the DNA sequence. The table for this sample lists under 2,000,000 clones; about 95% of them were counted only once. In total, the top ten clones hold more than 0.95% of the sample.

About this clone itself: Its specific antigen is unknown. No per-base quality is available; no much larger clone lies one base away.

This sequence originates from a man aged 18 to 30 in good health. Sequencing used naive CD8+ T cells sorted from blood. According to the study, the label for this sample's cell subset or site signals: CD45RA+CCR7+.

The DNA reads TGTGCCAGCAGCGTAGTTCCTCAGGACAGGGGAGACTATGGCTACACCTTC. Translated, it reads CASSVVPQDRGDYGYTF. The sequence is built from TRBV9 and TRBJ1-2; 9 junctional bases match TRBD1. As encoded in the germline V gene, CDR1 is SGDLS while CDR2 is YYNGEE. Including the terminal cysteine and phenylalanine, the CDR3 comprises 17 residues. This entry keeps only the CDR3 DNA: 51 bases, framed from base 1. Trimming accounts for 0 bases at V and 3 bases at J, while the number of junction bases matched to no gene is 9.